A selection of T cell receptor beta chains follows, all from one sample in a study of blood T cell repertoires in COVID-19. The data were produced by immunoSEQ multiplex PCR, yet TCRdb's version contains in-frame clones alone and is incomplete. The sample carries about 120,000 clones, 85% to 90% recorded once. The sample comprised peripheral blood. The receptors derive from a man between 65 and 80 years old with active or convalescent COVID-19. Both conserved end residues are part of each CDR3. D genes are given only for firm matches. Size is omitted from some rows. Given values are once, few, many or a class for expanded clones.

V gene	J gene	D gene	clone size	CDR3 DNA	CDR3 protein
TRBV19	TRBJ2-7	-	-	TGTGCCAGTAGTATAGAAGCATTCGGCTCCTACGAGCAGTACTTC	CASSIEAFGSYEQYF
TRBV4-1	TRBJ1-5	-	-	TGCGCCAGCAGCCAAGATGGTCAGGGCAATCAGCCCCAGCATTTT	CASSQDGQGNQPQHF
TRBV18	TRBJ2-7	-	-	TGTGCCAGCTCACCAAGTCTAAGTTCAACCTACGAGCAGTACTTC	CASSPSLSSTYEQYF
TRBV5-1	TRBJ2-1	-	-	TGCGCCAGCAGCTTAGGGGCGGTCTACAATGAGCAGTTCTTC	CASSLGAVYNEQFF
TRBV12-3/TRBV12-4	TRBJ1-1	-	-	TGTGCCAGCACTTCGCGGGGGGGCACTGAAGCTTTCTTT	CASTSRGGTEAFF
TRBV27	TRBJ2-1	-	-	TGTGCCAGCAGTTTCCGACTTTACAATGAGCAGTTCTTC	CASSFRLYNEQFF
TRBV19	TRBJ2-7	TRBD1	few	TGTGCCAGTAGCCCCCAGAGGGACAGGGGACGATCCTCCTACGAGCAGTACTTC	CASSPQRDRGRSSYEQYF
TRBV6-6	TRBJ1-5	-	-	TGTGCCAGCAGCTCGGGGGGCGGGCAGCCCCAGCATTTT	CASSSGGGQPQHF
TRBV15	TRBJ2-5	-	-	TGTGCCACCAGCAGAGTATTGGCTGTGGAAGAGACCCAGTACTTC	CATSRVLAVEETQYF
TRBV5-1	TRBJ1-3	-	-	TGCGCCAGCAGACCCGGGACAATCTCTGGAAACACCATATATTTT	CASRPGTISGNTIYF
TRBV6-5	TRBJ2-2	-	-	TGTGCCAGCAGCAGACAGGGACTCGCCGGGGAGCTGTTTTTT	CASSRQGLAGELFF
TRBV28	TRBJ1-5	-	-	TGTGCCAGCAGTTTATCCGACAGAGGCAATCAGCCCCAGCATTTT	CASSLSDRGNQPQHF
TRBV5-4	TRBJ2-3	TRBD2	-	TGTGCCAGCAGCCCCCCCCCTAGCGGGAAAACAGATACGCAGTATTTT	CASSPPPSGKTDTQYF
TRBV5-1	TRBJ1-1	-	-	TGCGCCAGCAGCTTGGGCCTGGGAGAAGTGACTGAAGCTTTCTTT	CASSLGLGEVTEAFF
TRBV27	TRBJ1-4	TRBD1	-	TGTGCCAGCAGCGATCCACGCGGGACAGGGAGTGAAAAACTGTTTTTT	CASSDPRGTGSEKLFF
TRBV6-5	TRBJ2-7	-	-	TGTGCCAGCAGCACAGGACAGTACTACGAGCAGTACTTC	CASSTGQYYEQYF
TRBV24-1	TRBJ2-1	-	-	TGTGCCACCCAGGGGGGACAGTTGGACAATGAGCAGTTCTTC	CATQGGQLDNEQFF
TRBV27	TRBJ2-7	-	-	TGTGCCAGTGGACAGACTACGGAGCAGTACTTC	CASGQTTEQYF
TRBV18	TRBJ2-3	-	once	TGTGCCAGCTCACCACCGGCAGGCACAGATACGCAGTATTTT	CASSPPAGTDTQYF
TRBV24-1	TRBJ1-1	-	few	TGTGCCACCAGTGATGGAGGAGGGACTGAAGCTTTCTTT	CATSDGGGTEAFF
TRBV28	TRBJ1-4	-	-	TGTGCCAGCAGCACCAACAGGGCCTTATATGAAAAACTGTTTTTT	CASSTNRALYEKLFF
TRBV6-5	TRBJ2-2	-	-	TGTGCCAGCAGTTATCTCACCGGGGAGCTGTTTTTT	CASSYLTGELFF
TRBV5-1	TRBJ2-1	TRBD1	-	TGCGCCAGCAGCCCAAGGACAGGGAACTACGATTTGGAGCAGTTCTTC	CASSPRTGNYDLEQFF
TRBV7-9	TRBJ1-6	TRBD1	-	TGTGCCAGCAGCTTAGCCCAGGGACAGGCTCATTCACCCCTCCACTTT	CASSLAQGQAHSPLHF
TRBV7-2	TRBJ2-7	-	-	TGTGCCAGCAGCTTGGGGGGGGCGAACGAGCAGTACTTC	CASSLGGANEQYF
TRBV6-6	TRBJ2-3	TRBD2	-	TGTGCCAGCAGCCTGACTAGCGGGAGGCGAGATACGCAGTATTTT	CASSLTSGRRDTQYF
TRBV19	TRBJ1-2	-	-	TGTGCCAGTAGTAAGTCAGGGGACCCCGCAGATGGCTACACCTTC	CASSKSGDPADGYTF
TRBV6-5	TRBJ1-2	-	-	TGTGCCAGCAGCCGCGACCAGCGCGACTATGGCTACACCTTC	CASSRDQRDYGYTF
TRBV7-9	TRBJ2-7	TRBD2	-	TGTGCCAGCAGCCCTCGACTAGCGGGGGGGACCTCCTACGAGCAGTACTTC	CASSPRLAGGTSYEQYF
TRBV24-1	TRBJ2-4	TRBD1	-	TGTGCCACCAGTGAACGGACAGGGGTCAAAAACATTCAGTACTTC	CATSERTGVKNIQYF
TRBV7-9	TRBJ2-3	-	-	TGTGCCAGCAGCGTACAGGGAGGGAGCACAGATACGCAGTATTTT	CASSVQGGSTDTQYF
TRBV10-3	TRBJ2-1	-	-	TGTGCCATGGGGGCCCTTTACAATGAGCAGTTCTTC	CAMGALYNEQFF
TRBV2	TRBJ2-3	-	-	TGTGCCAGCACACAGGGCGGTAGCACAGATACGCAGTATTTT	CASTQGGSTDTQYF
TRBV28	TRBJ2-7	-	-	TGTGCCAGCAGTTCGGGCTACGAGCAGTACTTC	CASSSGYEQYF
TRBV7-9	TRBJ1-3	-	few	TGTGCCAGCAGGCCGACAGGCATCTCTGGAAACACCATATATTTT	CASRPTGISGNTIYF
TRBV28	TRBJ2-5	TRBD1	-	TGTGCCAGCAGTTACCCCCTCGGACAGGGGGCATATGAGACCCAGTACTTC	CASSYPLGQGAYETQYF
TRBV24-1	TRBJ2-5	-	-	TGTGCCCCCACCCCCAGGAATTGGGAGACCCAGTACTTC	CAPTPRNWETQYF
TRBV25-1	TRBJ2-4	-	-	TGTGCCAGCAGTGAATATTCCCAGAACGTAGCCAAAAACATTCAGTACTTC	CASSEYSQNVAKNIQYF
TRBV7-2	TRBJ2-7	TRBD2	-	TGTGCCAGCAGCCCCTACTCTAGCGGGAGGGCCTACGAGCAGTACTTC	CASSPYSSGRAYEQYF
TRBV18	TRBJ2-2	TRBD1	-	TGTGCCAGCTCAAGGGACAGGGTTGCCGGGGAGCTGTTTTTT	CASSRDRVAGELFF
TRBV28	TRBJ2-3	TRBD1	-	TGTGCCAGCAGTCGACAGGGGGTCACAGATACGCAGTATTTT	CASSRQGVTDTQYF
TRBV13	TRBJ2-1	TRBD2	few	TGTGCCAGCAGCTGGACTAGCGGGAGTCATAACTCCTACAATGAGCAGTTCTTC	CASSWTSGSHNSYNEQFF
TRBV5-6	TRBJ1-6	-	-	TGTGCCAGCAGCTTGGCCGACACAGGGTTTTCACCCCTCCACTTT	CASSLADTGFSPLHF
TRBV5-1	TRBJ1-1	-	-	TGCGCCAGCAGCTTGCTGGGGCACACTGAAGCTTTCTTT	CASSLLGHTEAFF
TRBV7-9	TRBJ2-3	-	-	TGTGCCAGCAGCCTAGGGGACCGGGAGAAAGATACGCAGTATTTT	CASSLGDREKDTQYF
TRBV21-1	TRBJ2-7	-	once	TGTGCCAGCATCAAAGGGGACAGGGTGACCTTC	CASIKGDRVTF
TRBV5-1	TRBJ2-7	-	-	TGCGCCAGCAGCTTGTACAATACTATTCCCCTCTACGAGCAGTACTTC	CASSLYNTIPLYEQYF
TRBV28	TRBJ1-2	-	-	TGTGCCAGCAGTCCCGCTTCAGGGTACTATGGCTACACCTTC	CASSPASGYYGYTF
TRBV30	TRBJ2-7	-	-	TGTGCCTGGAGTCTAAAACAGGGAAGGGAGCAGTACTTC	CAWSLKQGREQYF
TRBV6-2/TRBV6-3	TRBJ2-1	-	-	TGTGCCAGCAGCCCTTGGAGGAGTGCAATCAATGAGCAGTTCTTC	CASSPWRSAINEQFF
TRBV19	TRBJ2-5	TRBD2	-	TGTGCCAGTAGCAAGCCGGGAGGTGAGACCCAGTACTTC	CASSKPGGETQYF
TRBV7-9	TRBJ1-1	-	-	TGTGCCAGCAGCTTAAATTATAACACTGAAGCTTTCTTT	CASSLNYNTEAFF
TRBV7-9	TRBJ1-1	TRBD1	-	TGTGCCAGCAGCTTAGGACAGGGTCGGGCTGAAGCTTTCTTT	CASSLGQGRAEAFF
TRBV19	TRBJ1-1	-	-	TGTGCCAGTAGATTACAGAACACTGAAGCTTTCTTT	CASRLQNTEAFF
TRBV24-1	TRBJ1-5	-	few	TGTGCCACCAGCTTGGGGGGGAATCAGCCCCAGCATTTT	CATSLGGNQPQHF
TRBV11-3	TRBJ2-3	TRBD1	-	TGTGCCAGCAGCAGGACAGGGACCTCCGGGCTGGGAGATACGCAGTATTTT	CASSRTGTSGLGDTQYF
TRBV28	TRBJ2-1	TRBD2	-	TGTGCCAGCAGTTTATGGGCGGGAGGGCAGTTCTTC	CASSLWAGGQFF
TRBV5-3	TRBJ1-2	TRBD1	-	TGTGCCAGAAGCTGGGGACAGGGGGTGAATGGCTACACCTTC	CARSWGQGVNGYTF
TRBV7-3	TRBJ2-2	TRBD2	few	TGTGCCAGCAGCCCCGGGACTAGCGGGGTCGGGGAGCTGTTTTTT	CASSPGTSGVGELFF
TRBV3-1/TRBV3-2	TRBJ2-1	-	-	TGTGCCAGCAGCCAAACCCGAACAGGAGAGCAGTTCTTC	CASSQTRTGEQFF